The next 8 T cell receptor beta chains were all read from a single sample in a study of early T cells in non-severe SARS-CoV-2 infection. TCRdb ran MiXCR on the 5' RACE reads and lists one entry per CDR3 protein. This table has about 110,000 distinct CDR3 sequences, over 8.5% appearing once. Sequences were obtained from whole blood. The receptors come from an adult who was a healthcare worker with PCR-confirmed SARS-CoV-2 infection or an uninfected control (not recorded which).

This clonotype has just a few counts. V gene TRBV7-9 combines with J gene TRBJ2-1, with D perhaps TRBD1 or TRBD2 (6 bases each). The CDR3 covers 16 residues. CDR1 SEHNR and CDR2 FQNEAQ come from the germline V gene (reference sequence). With 4 bases removed from V and 3 bases from J, the gap between germline ends came to 16 bases. CDR3 nucleotides: TGTGCCAGCAGCTACGTCGGGGGCGCGTTCTACAATGAGCAGTTCTTC. It yields the protein CASSYVGGAFYNEQFF.

The J gene is TRBJ2-1, the V gene TRBV7-6; no clear D. CDR3 length: 15 residues. Germline V CDR1 and CDR2: SGHVS, FNYEAQ. V lost 1 base, J lost 3 bases, and 10 bases lay in between. The chain's CDR3 is CASSLGRDFYNEQFF. The CDR3 DNA follows: TGTGCCAGCAGCTTAGGTCGCGACTTCTACAATGAGCAGTTCTTC.

The chain recombines TRBV7-7 with TRBJ2-5; tentatively, D is TRBD2 (6 bases). V gave up 3 bases and J gave up 1 base, with 9 bases separating them. CDR3 length: 14 amino acids. CDR1 is SSHAT and CDR2 is FNYEAQ in the germline V gene (reference sequence). The CDR3 DNA reads TGTGCCAGCAGCTTTATGGGGGGCCAAGAGACCCAGTACTTC. It yields the protein CASSFMGGQETQYF.

This clonotype has ten or more counts. The chain has TRBV3-1 and TRBJ2-3; 9 positions match TRBD2. Germline-derived CDR1 and CDR2 are LGHDT and YNNKEL (reference sequence). The CDR3 loop spans 14 amino acids. Trimming took 4 bases from V and 2 from J; bases not matched to a gene: 1. The DNA of the CDR3 is TGTGCCAGCAGCCTGGGACTAGCCACAGATACGCAGTATTTT. The encoded protein is CASSLGLATDTQYF.

The chain employs TRBV28 and TRBJ1-2, with D unclear. The CDR3 runs 11 residues. Germline CDR1 is MDHEN and CDR2 is SYDVKM. Trimming took off 7 bases at V and 3 bases at J, with 6 bases between the two ends. CDR3 nucleotide sequence: TGTGCCAGCAAAGGGTACTATGGCTACACCTTC. Translation gives CASKGYYGYTF.

This clonotype has at least ten counts. The CDR3 region has the DNA TGTGCCAGCGAGAAATTAGCGAACACTGAAGCTTTCTTT. This translates into CASEKLANTEAFF. The V gene is TRBV2, the J gene TRBJ1-1, with D unclear. The CDR3 sequence is 13 residues long. Germline V gives CDR1 SNHLY, CDR2 FYNNEI. The germline V and J ends were trimmed by 8 bases and 1 base, with 11 bases remaining between them.

This clonotype was found a few times. The chain links TRBV5-5 to TRBJ1-1; a possible D gene is TRBD1 (6 bases). Germline CDR1 and CDR2: SGHKS and YYEKEE (reference sequence). V shed 2 bases and J shed 6 bases, with 14 bases lying between them. The CDR3 is made up of 14 amino acids. The DNA for the CDR3 is TGTGCCAGCAGCTTTCTACAGGGCGGCGCTGAAGCTTTCTTT. Translation: CASSFLQGGAEAFF.

This clonotype was seen many times. The rearrangement links TRBV6-2 or TRBV6-3 to TRBJ2-7; tentatively, D is TRBD2 (5 bases). V lost 5 bases and J lost 2, with 7 bases in between. Germline V lookup: CDR1 MNHEY, CDR2 SVGEGT. The CDR3 is made up of 12 amino acids. CDR3 loop: CASSGSPYEQYF. Here the CDR3 DNA reads TGTGCCAGCAGTGGGAGTCCCTACGAGCAGTACTTC.